This entry lists 18 T cell receptor beta chains sequenced from one sample in a study of identical twins. TCRdb independently ran MiXCR on the 5' RACE reads; one entry per CDR3 protein. The sample lists more than 1.5 million distinct CDR3 sequences, about 32% occurring once. What was sequenced was cord blood. The receptors come from a newborn girl in good health.

This rearrangement joins TRBV12-3 or TRBV12-4 to TRBJ1-4, with D unresolved. V was trimmed by 2 bases and J by 12 bases, leaving 13 bases between them. The CDR3 contains 13 residues. The CDR3 region is CASSLSLSGELFF. DNA for the CDR3: TGTGCCAGCAGTTTATCCCTATCCGGGGAACTGTTTTTT.

A word on this clonotype: An end of the junction does not agree with germline; a read error may underlie this. The rearrangement links TRBV15 to TRBJ2-7, with 7 nucleotides matching TRBD2. The CDR3 loop spans 17 amino acids. Germline CDR1 is LNHNV and CDR2 is YYDKDF (reference sequence). CDR3 sequence reads: CATGRDRGEFPLYEQYF. CDR3 DNA sequence: TGTGCCACCGGCAGAGATCGGGGGGAGTTCCCCCTCTACGAGCAGTACTTC.

This chain links TRBV7-9 with TRBJ2-1; D not certain. The J call may be faulty, since TRBJ2-7 better matches the DNA end. This CDR3 contains 15 residues. The germline V gene has CDR1 SEHNR and CDR2 FQNEAQ (reference sequence). CDR3 DNA: TGTGCCAGCAGCTTCGGAATTCGCTCCTACAATGAGCAGTACTTC. It yields the protein CASSFGIRSYNEQYF.

The chain joins TRBV5-1 to TRBJ2-6; a possible D gene is TRBD1 (5 bases). Per the germline V gene, CDR1 is SGHRS and CDR2 is YFSETQ. Trimming shortened V by 5 bases and J by 0 bases, and 15 bases separated the two germline ends. There are 17 residues in the CDR3. The CDR3 sequence is CASRDGTGNSGANVLTF. CDR3 sequence (DNA): TGCGCCAGCAGGGATGGTACAGGTAACTCTGGGGCCAACGTCCTGACTTTC.

V usage is TRBV2 and J usage is TRBJ1-5; D is uncertain. Germline V gene data show CDR1 as SNHLY and CDR2 as FYNNEI. CDR3 size: 12 residues. The V and J ends lost 2 bases and 6 bases respectively, with 5 bases between them. The DNA for the CDR3 is TGTGCCAGCAGTGAATCAACTCAGCCCCAGCATTTT. Its protein product is CASSESTQPQHF.

The V gene is TRBV10-3, the J gene TRBJ2-2, with a weak D call TRBD2 (6 bases). V lost 10 bases, J lost 7 bases, and 25 bases lay in between. CDR1 and CDR2 (germline): ENHRY, SYGVKD. This CDR3 is built from 16 residues. The CDR3, as DNA: TGTGCCAGCCAGCGGCCGGGCGGGACTCAGGACGGGGAGCTGTTTTTT. It codes for CASQRPGGTQDGELFF.

This rearrangement joins TRBV5-8 to TRBJ2-2; D possibly matches TRBD1 or TRBD2 (5 bases each). V dropped 3 bases and J dropped 6 bases, with 15 bases sitting between them. This CDR3 has 15 residues. Germline CDR1 and CDR2: SGHTS and YDEGEE. CDR3: CASSSGTRLAGELFF. The CDR3 nucleotides are TGTGCCAGCAGCTCCGGGACGCGATTAGCCGGGGAGCTGTTTTTT.

With regard to this clonotype: Given a much more abundant clone one base away, this may be a read error. This chain links TRBV19 with TRBJ1-4, with 10 bases fitting TRBD1. V was pared by 9 bases and J by 6 bases, with 1 base of the junction left unmatched. Germline assignment: CDR1 LNHDA and CDR2 SQIVND (reference sequence). This CDR3 region has 12 residues. Here the CDR3 reads CASGTGDEKLFF. CDR3 in DNA: TGTGCCAGCGGGACAGGGGATGAAAAACTGTTTTTT.

This clonotype occurred a few times. This chain uses TRBV29-1 with TRBJ2-5, with D possibly TRBD1 on 5 matching bases. The germline V gene has CDR1 SQVTM and CDR2 ANQGSEA. Trimming cost V 3 bases and J 3 bases, with 5 bases left between them. The CDR3 consists of 11 residues. CDR3: CSVDREETQYF. CDR3 DNA: TGCAGCGTTGACAGGGAAGAGACCCAGTACTTC.

Details on this clonotype: The junction and the germline gene differ at one end; a read error may be behind it. The chain is built from TRBV7-2 and TRBJ2-4; no clear D. The J call may be mistaken, given a closer DNA end match to TRBJ2-7. CDR1 is SGHTA, CDR2 FQGNSA, per germline. This CDR3 comprises 14 residues. The DNA of the CDR3 is TGTGCCAGCAACTTAGGGTTTGGCCCCTACGAGCAGTACTTC. It codes for CASNLGFGPYEQYF.

J is TRBJ2-7 and V is TRBV3-1; perhaps TRBD2 as D (5 bases). The germline V gene encodes CDR1 LGHDT and CDR2 YNNKEL (reference sequence). The length of the CDR3 is 16 residues. Trimming took 0 bases from V and 2 from J, leaving 14 bases between them. The CDR3 nucleotides read TGTGCCAGCAGCCAAGAGCTTGCTAGCAGCGCCTACGAGCAGTACTTC. It specifies CASSQELASSAYEQYF.

V is TRBV3-1 and J is TRBJ2-5; no clear D. Trimming shortened V by 7 bases and J by 2 bases, and 11 bases separated the two germline ends. CDR1 and CDR2 from the germline V gene are LGHDT and YNNKEL (reference sequence). The CDR3 extends over 13 amino acids. The CDR3 DNA reads TGTGCCAGCATGCTACACTTACAAGAGACCCAGTACTTC. Translated, it gives CASMLHLQETQYF.

V usage is TRBV21-1 and J usage is TRBJ2-3. TRBV21-1 is deemed a pseudogene. This CDR3 contains 16 residues. As DNA, the CDR3 is TGTGCCAGCACCCAGGGACTAGCGGGTGGCACAGATACGCAGTATTTT. It translates to CASTQGLAGGTDTQYF.

J is TRBJ1-5 and V is TRBV20-1, with D perhaps TRBD1 (6 bases). The CDR3 sequence is 15 residues long. V was pared by 2 bases and J by 3 bases, with 14 bases between. CDR1 DFQATT and CDR2 SNEGSKA come from the germline V gene (reference sequence). The CDR3 bases are TGCAGTGCTAGATCGACCGGGACACTCAATCAGCCCCAGCATTTT. As protein: CSARSTGTLNQPQHF.

The count of this clonotype is one. This chain links TRBV20-1 with TRBJ2-1, with D perhaps TRBD1 or TRBD2 (6 bases each). Germline V gene lookup returns CDR1 DFQATT and CDR2 SNEGSKA (reference sequence). V was shortened by 5 bases and J by 12 bases, with 14 bases between the two germline ends. The CDR3 length is 11 residues. The CDR3 region has the DNA TGCAGTGCTTTAGTGGGGGGCGGGCAGTTCTTC. Translated, it gives CSALVGGGQFF.

The chain recombines TRBV3-1 with TRBJ2-1; 7 nucleotides agree with TRBD1. Matching the DNA end better, TRBJ2-7 makes the J call doubtful. The CDR3 length is 14 residues. Germline values: CDR1 LGHDT, CDR2 YNNKEL (reference sequence). This chain's CDR3 is CASSRPGTEYEQYF. CDR3 in DNA: TGTGCCAGCAGCCGGCCCGGGACAGAATACGAGCAGTACTTC.

The chain links TRBV20-1 to TRBJ2-6; D is undetermined. Germline CDR1 reads DFQATT; CDR2 reads SNEGSKA (reference sequence). CDR3 length: 8 residues. Trimming cost V 0 bases and J 17 bases, with 2 bases left between them. For the CDR3, the DNA is TGCAGTGCTAGAGATATGACTTTC. This sequence encodes CSARDMTF.

This chain joins TRBV20-1 and TRBJ2-3; D is perhaps TRBD1 (6 bases). V lost 5 bases, J lost 2 bases, and 14 bases lay in between. Germline lookup yields CDR1 DFQATT and CDR2 SNEGSKA (reference sequence). This CDR3 region has 14 residues. CDR3 in DNA: TGCAGTGCTTCAACTTACAGGGTCACAGATACGCAGTATTTT. The encoded protein is CSASTYRVTDTQYF.